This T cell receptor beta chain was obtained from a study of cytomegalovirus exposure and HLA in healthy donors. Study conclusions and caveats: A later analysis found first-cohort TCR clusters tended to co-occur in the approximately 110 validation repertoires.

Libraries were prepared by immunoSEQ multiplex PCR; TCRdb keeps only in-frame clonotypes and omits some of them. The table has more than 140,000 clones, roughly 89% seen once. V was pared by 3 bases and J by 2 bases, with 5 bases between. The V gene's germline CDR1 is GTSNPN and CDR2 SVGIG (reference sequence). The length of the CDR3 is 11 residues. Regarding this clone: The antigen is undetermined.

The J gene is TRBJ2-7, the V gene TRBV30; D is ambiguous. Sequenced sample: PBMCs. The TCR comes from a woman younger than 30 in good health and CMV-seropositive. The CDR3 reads CAWSLAYEQYF. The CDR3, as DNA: TGTGCCTGGAGCCTAGCCTACGAGCAGTACTTC.